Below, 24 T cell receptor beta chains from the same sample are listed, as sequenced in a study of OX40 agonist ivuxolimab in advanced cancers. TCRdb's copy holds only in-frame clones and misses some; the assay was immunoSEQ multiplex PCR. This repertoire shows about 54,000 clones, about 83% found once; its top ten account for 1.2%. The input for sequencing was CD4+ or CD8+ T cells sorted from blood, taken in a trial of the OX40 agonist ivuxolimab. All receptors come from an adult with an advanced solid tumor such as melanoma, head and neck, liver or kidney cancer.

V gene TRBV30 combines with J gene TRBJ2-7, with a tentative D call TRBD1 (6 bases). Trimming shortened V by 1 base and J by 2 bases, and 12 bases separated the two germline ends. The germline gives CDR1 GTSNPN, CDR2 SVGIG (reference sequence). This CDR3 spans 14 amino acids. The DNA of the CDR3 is TGTGCCTGGAGTGAGGGACACATGGCCTACGAGCAGTACTTC. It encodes CAWSEGHMAYEQYF.

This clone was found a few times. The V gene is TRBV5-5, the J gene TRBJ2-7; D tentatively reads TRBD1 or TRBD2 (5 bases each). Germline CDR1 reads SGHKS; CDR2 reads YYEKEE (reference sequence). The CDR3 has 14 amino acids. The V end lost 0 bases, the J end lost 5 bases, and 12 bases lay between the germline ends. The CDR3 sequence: CASSLEGSGHEQYF. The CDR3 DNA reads TGTGCCAGCAGCTTGGAGGGGAGCGGCCACGAGCAGTACTTC.

The CDR3 is CASSTASTGTYEQYF. The DNA of the CDR3 is TGTGCCAGCAGCACCGCGTCTACGGGGACCTACGAGCAGTACTTC. This chain connects TRBV6-1 to TRBJ2-7, with a possible D match to TRBD2 (5 bases). This CDR3 spans 15 amino acids. The germline V and J ends were trimmed by 6 bases and 2 bases, with 17 bases remaining between them. Looked up from germline, CDR1 is MNHNS and CDR2 is SASEGT.

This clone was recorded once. CDR3 residues: CASSSELLGQPQHF. Here the CDR3 DNA reads TGTGCCAGCAGTTCGGAACTTCTAGGTCAGCCCCAGCATTTT. The chain employs TRBV28 and TRBJ1-5; no clear D. The CDR3 runs 14 residues. The ends were cut back, 4 bases at V and 6 bases at J, with 13 bases in the middle. Per the germline V gene, CDR1 is MDHEN and CDR2 is SYDVKM.

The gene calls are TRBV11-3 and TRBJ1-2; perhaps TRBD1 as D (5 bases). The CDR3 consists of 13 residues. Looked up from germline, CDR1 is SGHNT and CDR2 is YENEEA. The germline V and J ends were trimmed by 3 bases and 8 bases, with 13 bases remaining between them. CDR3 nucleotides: TGTGCCAGCAGCTTGGGACGGGCCCTAGGCTACACCTTC. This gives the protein CASSLGRALGYTF.

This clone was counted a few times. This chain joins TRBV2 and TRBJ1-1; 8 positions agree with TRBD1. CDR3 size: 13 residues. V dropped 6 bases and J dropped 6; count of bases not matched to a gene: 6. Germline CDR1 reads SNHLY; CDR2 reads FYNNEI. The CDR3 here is CASRGQVFAEAFF. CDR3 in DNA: TGTGCCAGCAGGGGACAGGTCTTCGCTGAAGCTTTCTTT.

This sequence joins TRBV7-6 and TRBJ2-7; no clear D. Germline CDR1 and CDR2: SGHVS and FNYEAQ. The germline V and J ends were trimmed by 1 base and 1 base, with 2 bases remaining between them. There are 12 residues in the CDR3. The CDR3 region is CASSLGSYEQYF. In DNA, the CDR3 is TGTGCCAGCAGCTTAGGGTCCTACGAGCAGTACTTC.

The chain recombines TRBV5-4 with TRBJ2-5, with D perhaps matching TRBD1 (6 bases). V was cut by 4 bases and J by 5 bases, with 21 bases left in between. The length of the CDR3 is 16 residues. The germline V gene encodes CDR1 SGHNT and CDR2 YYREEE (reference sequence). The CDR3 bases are TGTGCCAGCAGCCCGTTGCAGGGGAGTCCTAGCGAGACCCAGTACTTC. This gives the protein CASSPLQGSPSETQYF.

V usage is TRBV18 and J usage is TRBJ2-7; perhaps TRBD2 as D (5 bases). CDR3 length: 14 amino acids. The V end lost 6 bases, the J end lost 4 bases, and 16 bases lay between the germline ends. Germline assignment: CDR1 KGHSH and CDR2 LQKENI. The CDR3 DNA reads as TGTGCCAGCTCCCTGGGTTGGGAGCTTTACGAGCAGTACTTC. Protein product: CASSLGWELYEQYF.

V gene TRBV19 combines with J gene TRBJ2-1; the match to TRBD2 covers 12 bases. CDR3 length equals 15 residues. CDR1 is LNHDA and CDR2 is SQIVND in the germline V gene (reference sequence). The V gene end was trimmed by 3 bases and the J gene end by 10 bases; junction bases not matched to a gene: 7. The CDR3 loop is CASSIRTSGVPEQFF. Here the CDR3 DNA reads TGTGCCAGTAGTATCCGGACTAGCGGGGTCCCGGAGCAGTTCTTC.

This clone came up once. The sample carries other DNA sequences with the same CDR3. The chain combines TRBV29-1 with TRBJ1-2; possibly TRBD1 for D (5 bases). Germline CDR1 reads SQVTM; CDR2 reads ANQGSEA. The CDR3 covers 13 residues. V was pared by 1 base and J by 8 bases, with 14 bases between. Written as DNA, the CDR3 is TGCAGCGTTGAAGTCTGGGGCGGGGGGGGCTACACCTTC. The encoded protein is CSVEVWGGGGYTF.

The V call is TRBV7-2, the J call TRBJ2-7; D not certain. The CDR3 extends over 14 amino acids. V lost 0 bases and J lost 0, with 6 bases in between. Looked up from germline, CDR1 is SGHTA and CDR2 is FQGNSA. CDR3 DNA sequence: TGTGCCAGCAGCTTAGCTCTCAACTCCTACGAGCAGTACTTC. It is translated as CASSLALNSYEQYF.

The CDR3 spells CASTLALAGGTDTQYF. The CDR3, as DNA: TGTGCCAGCACCCTTGCACTAGCGGGTGGCACAGATACGCAGTATTTT. J is TRBJ2-3 and V is TRBV7-2, with 9 bases matching TRBD2. CDR1 SGHTA and CDR2 FQGNSA come from the germline V gene. The CDR3 contains 16 residues. V was clipped by 7 bases and J by 1 base; unmatched bases: 9. The full variable domain, rest sourced from reference TRBV7-2 and TRBJ2-3, is GAGVSQSPSNKVTEKGKDVELRCDPISGHTALYWYRQSLGQGLEFLIYFQGNSAPDKSGLPSDRFSAERTGGSVSTLTIQRTQQEDSAVYLCASTLALAGGTDTQYFGPGTRLTVL.

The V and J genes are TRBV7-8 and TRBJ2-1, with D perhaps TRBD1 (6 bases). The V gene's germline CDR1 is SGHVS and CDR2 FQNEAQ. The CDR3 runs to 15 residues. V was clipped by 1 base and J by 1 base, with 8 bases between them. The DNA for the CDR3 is TGTGCCAGCAGCTTAGTGGGGGCGTCCTACAATGAGCAGTTCTTC. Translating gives CASSLVGASYNEQFF.

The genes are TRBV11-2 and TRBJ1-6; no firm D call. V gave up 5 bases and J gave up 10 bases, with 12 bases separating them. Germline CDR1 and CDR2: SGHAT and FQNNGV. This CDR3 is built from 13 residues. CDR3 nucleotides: TGTGCCAGCAGCCCGAGATTACGGTCACCCCTCCACTTT. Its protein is CASSPRLRSPLHF.

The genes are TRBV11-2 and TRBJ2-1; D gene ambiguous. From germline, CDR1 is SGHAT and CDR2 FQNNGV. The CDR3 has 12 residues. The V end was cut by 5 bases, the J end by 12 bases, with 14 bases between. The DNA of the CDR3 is TGTGCCAGCAGCCATGCCGAGTGGGTGCAGTTCTTC. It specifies CASSHAEWVQFF.

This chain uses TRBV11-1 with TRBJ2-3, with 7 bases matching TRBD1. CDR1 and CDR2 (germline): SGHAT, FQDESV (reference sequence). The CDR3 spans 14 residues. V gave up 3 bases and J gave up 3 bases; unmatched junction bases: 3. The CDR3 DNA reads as TGTGCCAGCAGCTTCCCGGGACAGACAGATACGCAGTATTTT. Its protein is CASSFPGQTDTQYF.

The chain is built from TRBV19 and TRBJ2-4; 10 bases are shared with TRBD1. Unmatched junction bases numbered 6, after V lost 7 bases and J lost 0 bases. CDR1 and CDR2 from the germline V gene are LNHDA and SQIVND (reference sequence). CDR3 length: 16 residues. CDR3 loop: CASTGGTGVAKNIQYF. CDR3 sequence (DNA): TGTGCCAGTACCGGTGGGACAGGGGTAGCCAAAAACATTCAGTACTTC.

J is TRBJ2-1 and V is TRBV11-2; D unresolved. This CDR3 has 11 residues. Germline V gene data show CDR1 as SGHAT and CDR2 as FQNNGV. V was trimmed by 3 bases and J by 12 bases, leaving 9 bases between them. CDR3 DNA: TGTGCCAGCAGCTTCTTAGCCCTGCAGTTCTTC. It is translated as CASSFLALQFF.

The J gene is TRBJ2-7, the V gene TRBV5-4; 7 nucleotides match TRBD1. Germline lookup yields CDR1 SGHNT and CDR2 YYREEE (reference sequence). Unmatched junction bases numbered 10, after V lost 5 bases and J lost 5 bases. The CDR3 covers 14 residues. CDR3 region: CASSNPSRGHEQYF. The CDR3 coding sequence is TGTGCCAGCAGTAATCCGTCAAGGGGGCACGAGCAGTACTTC.

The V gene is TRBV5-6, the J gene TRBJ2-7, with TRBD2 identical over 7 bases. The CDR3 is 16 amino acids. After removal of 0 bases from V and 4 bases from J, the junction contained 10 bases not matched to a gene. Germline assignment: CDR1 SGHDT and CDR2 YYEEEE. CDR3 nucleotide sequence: TGTGCCAGCAGCTTGGCTGGGGGGAGGGCCCTTTACGAGCAGTACTTC. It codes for CASSLAGGRALYEQYF.

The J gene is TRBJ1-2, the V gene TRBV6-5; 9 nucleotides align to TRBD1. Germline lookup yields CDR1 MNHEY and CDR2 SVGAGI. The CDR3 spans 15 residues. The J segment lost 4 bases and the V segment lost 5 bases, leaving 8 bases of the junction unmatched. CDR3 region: CASSTGQGGIYGYTF. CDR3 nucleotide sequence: TGTGCCAGCAGTACGGGACAGGGTGGGATCTATGGCTACACCTTC.

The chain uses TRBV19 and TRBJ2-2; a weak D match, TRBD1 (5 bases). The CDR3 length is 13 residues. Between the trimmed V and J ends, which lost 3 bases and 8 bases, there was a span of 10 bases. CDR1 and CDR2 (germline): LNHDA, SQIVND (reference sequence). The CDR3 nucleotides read TGTGCCAGTAGTATCATAGGGGTAGGGGAGCTGTTTTTT. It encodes CASSIIGVGELFF.

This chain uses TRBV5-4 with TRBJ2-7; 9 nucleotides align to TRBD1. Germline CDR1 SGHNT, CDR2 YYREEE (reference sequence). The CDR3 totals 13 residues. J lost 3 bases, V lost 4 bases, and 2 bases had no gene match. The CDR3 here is CASSLTGGYEQYF. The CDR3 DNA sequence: TGTGCCAGCAGCCTGACAGGGGGCTACGAGCAGTACTTC. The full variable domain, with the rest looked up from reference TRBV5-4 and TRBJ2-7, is ETGVTQSPTHLIKTRGQQVTLRCSSQSGHNTVSWYQQALGQGPQFIFQYYREEENGRGNFPPRFSGLQFPNYSSELNVNALELDDSALYLCASSLTGGYEQYFGPGTRLTVT.